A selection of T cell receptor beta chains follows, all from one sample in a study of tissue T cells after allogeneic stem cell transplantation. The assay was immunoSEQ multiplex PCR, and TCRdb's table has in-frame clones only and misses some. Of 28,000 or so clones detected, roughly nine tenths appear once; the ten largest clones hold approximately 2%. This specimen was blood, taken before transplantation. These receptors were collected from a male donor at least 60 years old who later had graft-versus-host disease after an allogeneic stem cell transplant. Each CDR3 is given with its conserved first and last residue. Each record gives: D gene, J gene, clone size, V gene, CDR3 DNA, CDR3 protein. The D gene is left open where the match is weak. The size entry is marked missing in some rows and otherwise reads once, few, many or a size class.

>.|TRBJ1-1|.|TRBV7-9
TGTGCCAGCAGCTTTGTGGGCGGGAACACTGAAGCTTTCTTT
CASSFVGGNTEAFF
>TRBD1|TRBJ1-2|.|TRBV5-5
TGTGCCAGCAGCAGAGAACAGGGGATAGGCTACACCTTC
CASSREQGIGYTF
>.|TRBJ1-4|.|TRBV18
TGTGCCAGCTCACTCAGCCGGGACAAAGCCGGGGCGGGTGAAAAACTGTTTTTT
CASSLSRDKAGAGEKLFF
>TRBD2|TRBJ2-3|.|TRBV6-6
TGTGCCAGCAGTCGAGCCTTGATGCGGGGGAACACAGATACGCAGTATTTT
CASSRALMRGNTDTQYF
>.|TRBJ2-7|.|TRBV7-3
TGTGCCAGCAGCTTAATGTCCAGCTCCTACGAGCAGTACTTC
CASSLMSSSYEQYF
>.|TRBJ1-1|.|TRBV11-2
TGTGCCAGCAACGGTCTCATCACTGAAGCTTTCTTT
CASNGLITEAFF
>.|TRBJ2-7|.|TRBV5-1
TGCGCCAGCAGCTTGGCCATGACCTACGAGCAGTACTTC
CASSLAMTYEQYF
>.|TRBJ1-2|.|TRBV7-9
TGTGCCGGCACGACAGTTACCAACTATGGCTACACCTTC
CAGTTVTNYGYTF
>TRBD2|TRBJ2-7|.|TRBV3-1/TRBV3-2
TGTGCCAGCAGCCAAGTGGGGACTAGCGGGAGAGGCCTCTACGAGCAGTACTTC
CASSQVGTSGRGLYEQYF
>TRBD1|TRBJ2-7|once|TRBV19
TGTGCCAGCTCAGGGGGATCACAGCAGTACTTC
CASSGGSQQYF
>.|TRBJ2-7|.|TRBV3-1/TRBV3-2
TGTGCCAGCAGCCAAGGACCCCTGGAGCAGTACTTC
CASSQGPLEQYF
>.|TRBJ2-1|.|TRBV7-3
TGTGCCAGCAGCCCCGGTCATGAGCAGTTCTTC
CASSPGHEQFF
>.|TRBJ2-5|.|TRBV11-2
TGTGCCAGCAGCTTAGATCTTAAGGAGACCCAGTACTTC
CASSLDLKETQYF
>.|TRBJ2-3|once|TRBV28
TGTGCCAGCAACGGGGGCGGGCGGTTTTCAGATACGCAGTATTTT
CASNGGGRFSDTQYF
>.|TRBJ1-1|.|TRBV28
TGTGCCAGCACCTCAAGGAGGGAGGGAGCTTTCTTT
CASTSRREGAFF
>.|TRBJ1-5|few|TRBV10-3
TGTGCCATCAGCGAAGACAGGCTTCAGCCCCAGCATTTT
CAISEDRLQPQHF
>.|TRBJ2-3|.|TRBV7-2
TGTGCCAGCAGCCCCCATTACGTGTTCAATACGCAGTATTTT
CASSPHYVFNTQYF
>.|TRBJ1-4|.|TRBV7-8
TGTGCCAGCAGGATCACCCGAGGGGCAACTAATGAAAAACTGTTTTTT
CASRITRGATNEKLFF
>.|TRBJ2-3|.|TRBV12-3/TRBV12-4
TGTGCCAGCACTCTTCCCACAGATACGCAGTATTTT
CASTLPTDTQYF
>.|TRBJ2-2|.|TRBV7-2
TGTGCCAGCAGCTCCACCTTGAACGGGGAGCTGTTTTTT
CASSSTLNGELFF
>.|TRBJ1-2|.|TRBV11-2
TGTGCCAGCAGCCCGGGACTGCTCTATGGCTACACCTTC
CASSPGLLYGYTF
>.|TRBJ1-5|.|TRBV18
TGTGCCAGCTCACCACCAGGAGCGGACAATCAGCCCCAGCATTTT
CASSPPGADNQPQHF
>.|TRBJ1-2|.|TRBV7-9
TGTGCCAGCAGCTTATCCAAAAACAGCTATGGCTACACCTTC
CASSLSKNSYGYTF
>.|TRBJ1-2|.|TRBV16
TGTGCCAGCAGCCAAGGCGGCTATGGCTACACCTTC
CASSQGGYGYTF
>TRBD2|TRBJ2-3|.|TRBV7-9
TGTGCCAGCAGCTCGGGACTAGCGGGGGGGACAGATACGCAGTATTTT
CASSSGLAGGTDTQYF
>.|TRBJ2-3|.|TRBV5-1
TGCGCCAGCAGCTTGGGACGGCCGAGCACAGATACGCAGTATTTT
CASSLGRPSTDTQYF
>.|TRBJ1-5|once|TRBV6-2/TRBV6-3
TGTGCCAGCAGCCTCCCCGGGGGCCGCGGCGCTCAGCCCCAGCATTTT
CASSLPGGRGAQPQHF
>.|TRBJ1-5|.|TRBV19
TGTGCCAGTAGTATACTAGGGGGTCAGCCCCAGCATTTT
CASSILGGQPQHF
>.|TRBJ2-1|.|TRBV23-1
TGCGCCAGCAGCCACGGAGGCGCGGGGAAGATGGGGAATGAGCAGTTCTTC
CASSHGGAGKMGNEQFF
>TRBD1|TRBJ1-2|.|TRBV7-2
TGTGCCAGCAGCGTCAGGGGGTACGACTATGGCTACACCTTC
CASSVRGYDYGYTF
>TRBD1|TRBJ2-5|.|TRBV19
TGTGCCAGTAGTATTAAGGGACAGGGAAGCGAGACCCAGTACTTC
CASSIKGQGSETQYF
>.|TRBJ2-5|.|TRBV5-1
TGCGCCAGCAGCTTGGGGTCGTTCTCGCGTAATCAAGAGACCCAGTACTTC
CASSLGSFSRNQETQYF